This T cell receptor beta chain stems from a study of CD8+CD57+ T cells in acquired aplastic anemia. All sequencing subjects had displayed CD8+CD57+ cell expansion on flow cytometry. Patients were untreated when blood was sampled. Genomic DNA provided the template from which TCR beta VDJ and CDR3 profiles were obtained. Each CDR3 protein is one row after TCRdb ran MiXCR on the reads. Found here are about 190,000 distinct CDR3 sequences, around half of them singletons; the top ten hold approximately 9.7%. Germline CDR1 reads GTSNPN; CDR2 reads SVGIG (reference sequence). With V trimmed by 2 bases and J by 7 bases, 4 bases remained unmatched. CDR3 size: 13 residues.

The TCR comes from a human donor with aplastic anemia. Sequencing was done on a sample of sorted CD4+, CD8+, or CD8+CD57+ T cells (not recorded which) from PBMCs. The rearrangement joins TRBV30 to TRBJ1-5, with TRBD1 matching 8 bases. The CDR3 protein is CAWSRQGQQPQHF. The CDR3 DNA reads TGTGCCTGGAGTAGACAGGGGCAACAGCCCCAGCATTTT.